These 20 T cell receptor beta chains were all obtained from the same sample, sequenced in a study of patients and donors after allogeneic stem cell transplantation. TCRdb analysed the RT-PCR reads with MiXCR anew, one entry per CDR3 protein. This table holds over 200,000 distinct CDR3 sequences, roughly two fifths found once. Sequencing was done on a sample of blood, either unsorted or a sorted T cell fraction (not recorded which). These receptors were taken from a human donor who was either an allogeneic HSCT recipient or a stem cell or donor lymphocyte infusion donor (not recorded which). It is not recorded whose cells these are; they may come from a transplant donor.

The V call is TRBV24-1, the J call TRBJ2-3; D is unresolved. Germline assignment: CDR1 KGHDR and CDR2 SFDVKD. The CDR3 has 14 amino acids. The ends were cut back, 5 bases at V and 4 bases at J, with 12 bases in the middle. CDR3 protein: CATSGGYLPDTQYF. The CDR3 bases are TGTGCCACCAGTGGTGGGTATCTCCCAGATACGCAGTATTTT.

This sequence joins TRBV6-6 and TRBJ2-4; 12 positions match TRBD2. With V trimmed by 5 bases and J by 9 bases, 2 bases remained unmatched. The CDR3 runs to 13 residues. The V gene's germline CDR1 is MNHNY and CDR2 SVGAGI (reference sequence). CDR3 residues: CASSTTSGGIQYF. CDR3 nucleotides: TGTGCCAGCAGTACGACTAGCGGGGGCATTCAGTACTTC.

This clonotype was observed a single time. The genes are TRBV4-1 and TRBJ1-3; D is undetermined. CDR3 size: 15 residues. CDR1 and CDR2 from the germline V gene are MGHRA and YSYEKL. V dropped 1 base and J dropped 0 bases, with 7 bases sitting between them. CDR3 residues: CASSQARHSGNTIYF. For the CDR3, the DNA is TGCGCCAGCAGCCAAGCCCGCCACTCTGGAAACACCATATATTTT.

CDR3 bases: TGCGCCAGCCAGGGGCTTCCTAATGAAAAACTGTTTTTT. This sequence encodes CASQGLPNEKLFF. The V gene is TRBV5-1, the J gene TRBJ1-4; possibly TRBD1 for D (6 bases). This CDR3 is built from 13 residues. The V end lost 7 bases, the J end lost 3 bases, and 10 bases lay between the germline ends. Germline CDR1 and CDR2: SGHRS and YFSETQ.

This clonotype was seen ten or more times. The chain carries TRBV7-9 and TRBJ1-1; D call uncertain. V gave up 8 bases and J gave up 1 base, with 17 bases separating them. There are 15 residues in the CDR3. Germline V CDR1 and CDR2: SEHNR, FQNEAQ (reference sequence). CDR3 sequence (DNA): TGTGCCAGCGCCCCTCGGTCGGAGCCGAACACTGAAGCTTTCTTT. The encoded protein is CASAPRSEPNTEAFF.

There are a few counts of this clonotype. The V and J genes are TRBV10-3 and TRBJ1-5; D is uncertain. Germline V gene lookup returns CDR1 ENHRY and CDR2 SYGVKD. V dropped 3 bases and J dropped 3 bases, with 12 bases sitting between them. The CDR3 is 15 amino acids. In DNA form, the CDR3 reads TGTGCCATCAGTGAACGTGGCACCTTCAATCAGCCCCAGCATTTT. Translating gives CAISERGTFNQPQHF.

The chain is built from TRBV6-6 and TRBJ1-1; possible D gene TRBD1, 6 bases. Trimming took off 7 bases at V and 1 base at J, with 10 bases between the two ends. This CDR3 comprises 13 residues. Germline assignment: CDR1 MNHNY and CDR2 SVGAGI (reference sequence). CDR3 bases: TGTGCCAGCACGACAGGACCGAACACTGAAGCTTTCTTT. Residues: CASTTGPNTEAFF.

There are a few counts of this clonotype. The chain is built from TRBV5-1 and TRBJ1-6; D unresolved. CDR3 length: 17 residues. Germline CDR1 SGHRS, CDR2 YFSETQ. The V gene lost 0 bases and the J gene lost 0 bases, with 10 bases spanning the gap. Here the CDR3 reads CASSLDGSSSYNSPLHF. CDR3 DNA: TGCGCCAGCAGCTTGGACGGCTCTAGCTCCTATAATTCACCCCTCCACTTT.

The V gene is TRBV5-1, the J gene TRBJ2-3; D gene uncertain. The germline CDR1 and CDR2 sequences are SGHRS and YFSETQ. The CDR3 totals 14 residues. V lost 3 bases and J lost 0, with 8 bases in between. Here the CDR3 reads CASSWASSTDTQYF. Here the CDR3 DNA reads TGCGCCAGCAGCTGGGCGTCTAGCACAGATACGCAGTATTTT.

This clonotype was detected once. V gene TRBV19 combines with J gene TRBJ1-1, with D possibly being TRBD1 (6 bases). V was cut by 5 bases and J by 0 bases, with 13 bases left in between. CDR1 is LNHDA, CDR2 SQIVND, per germline (reference sequence). The CDR3 is 15 amino acids. CDR3 DNA sequence: TGTGCCAGTAGTCTTAGGACAGCTATGAACACTGAAGCTTTCTTT. It codes for CASSLRTAMNTEAFF.

This clonotype has a single count. The chain couples TRBV7-6 to TRBJ2-7; 8 nucleotides line up with TRBD1. Unmatched junction bases numbered 3, after V lost 2 bases and J lost 0 bases. The CDR3 has 15 residues. Germline V gene lookup returns CDR1 SGHVS and CDR2 FNYEAQ. In DNA, the CDR3 is TGTGCCAGCAGCTTACGGACAGGGTCCTCCTACGAGCAGTACTTC. Amino acids: CASSLRTGSSYEQYF.

This chain links TRBV7-2 with TRBJ1-3; 8 nucleotides agree with TRBD1. CDR1 is SGHTA, CDR2 FQGNSA, per germline. Trimming at V came to 1 base and at J to 4 bases, leaving 6 bases not matched to a gene. The CDR3 runs to 16 residues. The CDR3 protein is CASSLGPGGIGNTIYF. In nucleotides, the CDR3 is TGTGCCAGCAGCTTAGGTCCAGGGGGCATCGGAAACACCATATATTTT.

V gene TRBV5-6 combines with J gene TRBJ2-5; no clear D. This CDR3 is built from 12 residues. Trimming stripped 8 bases from V and 1 base from J, with 9 bases between. Germline lookup yields CDR1 SGHDT and CDR2 YYEEEE. The CDR3 DNA reads TGTGCCAGACGGCCGGCCCAAGAGACCCAGTACTTC. Its translation: CARRPAQETQYF.

The chain joins TRBV6-6 to TRBJ1-1; D might be TRBD1 (5 bases). The CDR3 covers 13 residues. V was clipped by 6 bases and J by 4 bases, with 12 bases between them. Looked up from germline, CDR1 is MNHNY and CDR2 is SVGAGI (reference sequence). The CDR3 loop reads CASRTQGTTEAFF. The CDR3 nucleotides read TGTGCCAGCAGAACCCAGGGTACCACTGAAGCTTTCTTT.

The rearrangement uses TRBV18 and TRBJ1-1; D uncertain. The CDR3 loop spans 13 amino acids. Germline CDR1 reads KGHSH; CDR2 reads LQKENI. Between the trimmed V and J ends, which lost 2 bases and 8 bases, there was a span of 12 bases. The CDR3 DNA reads as TGTGCCAGCTCACCAGACATAGGGAACGAAGCTTTCTTT. It specifies CASSPDIGNEAFF.

The chain recombines TRBV6-1 with TRBJ1-6; possible D gene TRBD1, 5 bases. This CDR3 has 14 residues. Trimming cost V 8 bases and J 8 bases, with 16 bases left between them. Germline-derived CDR1 and CDR2 are MNHNS and SASEGT. The chain's CDR3 is CASGRQLRDSPLHF. The CDR3, as DNA: TGTGCCAGCGGGAGACAGCTACGGGATTCACCCCTCCACTTT.

V is TRBV29-1 and J is TRBJ1-4, with a possible D match to TRBD1 (5 bases). The CDR3 extends over 12 amino acids. From germline, CDR1 is SQVTM and CDR2 ANQGSEA. With 7 bases removed from V and 2 bases from J, the gap between germline ends came to 8 bases. DNA for the CDR3: TGCAGCGGGGACGCCACTAATGAAAAACTGTTTTTT. It specifies CSGDATNEKLFF. Combining the CDR3 with reference TRBV29-1 and TRBJ1-4 gives the whole variable domain SAVISQKPSRDICQRGTSLTIQCQVDSQVTMMFWYRQQPGQSLTLIATANQGSEATYESGFVIDKFPISRPNLTFSTLTVSNMSPEDSSIYLCSGDATNEKLFFGSGTQLSVL.

The rearrangement joins TRBV5-5 to TRBJ2-5; 7 nucleotides align to TRBD1. The CDR3 is 16 amino acids. Germline V gene data show CDR1 as SGHKS and CDR2 as YYEKEE (reference sequence). With 0 bases clipped from V and 1 base from J, the junction kept 6 bases outside the gene matches. CDR3 sequence (DNA): TGTGCCAGCAGCTTGGCCTATGGGACAGCCCAAGAGACCCAGTACTTC. The encoded protein is CASSLAYGTAQETQYF. The variable domain in full, with the rest retrieved from reference TRBV5-5 and TRBJ2-5, is DAGVTQSPTHLIKTRGQQVTLRCSPISGHKSVSWYQQVLGQGPQFIFQYYEKEERGRGNFPDRFSARQFPNYSSELNVNALLLGDSALYLCASSLAYGTAQETQYFGPGTRLLVL.

The chain recombines TRBV15 with TRBJ2-5; the D is unclear. V lost 3 bases and J lost 3, with 20 bases in between. The germline CDR1 and CDR2 sequences are LNHNV and YYDKDF (reference sequence). The CDR3 covers 17 residues. The chain's CDR3 is CATSRVPGLGLKETQYF. CDR3 DNA sequence: TGTGCCACCAGCAGGGTTCCTGGGCTCGGGCTCAAAGAGACCCAGTACTTC.

The chain employs TRBV20-1 and TRBJ1-2; TRBD1 aligns across 9 bases. The CDR3 extends over 12 amino acids. Germline V lookup: CDR1 DFQATT, CDR2 SNEGSKA (reference sequence). The CDR3 spells CSTTGGDYGYTF. The CDR3 DNA reads as TGCAGCACGACAGGGGGGGACTATGGCTACACCTTC.